This TCR beta chain was recovered during a study of CD8+CD57+ T cells in acquired aplastic anemia. Patients included in sequencing had previously demonstrated CD8+CD57+ cell expansion by flow cytometry. TCR beta VDJ and CDR3 profiles were obtained from a genomic DNA template. MiXCR, run by TCRdb on the reads, gives a single entry per CDR3 protein. The sample includes 190,000 or so distinct CDR3 sequences, less than 60% of them seen just once. Per the germline V gene, CDR1 is SGHRS and CDR2 is YFSETQ. The length of the CDR3 is 16 residues. Trimming took 3 bases from V and 2 from J; bases not matched to a gene: 3.

Sequencing was performed on sorted CD4+, CD8+, or CD8+CD57+ T cells (not recorded which) from PBMCs. This TCR was recovered from a human donor with aplastic anemia. The chain has TRBV5-1 and TRBJ2-3; 13 nucleotides line up with TRBD2. CDR3: CASSWGLAGTTDTQYF. DNA of the CDR3: TGCGCCAGCAGCTGGGGACTAGCGGGGACCACAGATACGCAGTATTTT.